The present entry profiles one T cell receptor (beta chain) with its context. The CDR3 contains 15 residues. The ends were cut back, 5 bases at V and 6 bases at J, with 16 bases in the middle. Per the germline V gene, CDR1 is SGHAT and CDR2 is FQDESV (reference sequence). Profiling relied on immunoSEQ multiplex PCR, and the TCRdb table lists in-frame clones only, not all of them. The top ten hold less than 2% of the sample, which has approximately 150,000 clones, 88% seen once. This sample was taken from a study of blood T cell repertoires in COVID-19. Study as a whole: The United States, Italy and Spain were the sources of the acute and convalescent COVID-19 samples.

The J gene is TRBJ2-2, the V gene TRBV11-1, with D perhaps TRBD2 (6 bases). Source material: peripheral blood. This TCR came from a man in his sixties or seventies with acute or convalescent COVID-19. This chain's CDR3 is CASSPRLVGAGELFF. CDR3 in DNA: TGTGCCAGCAGCCCGCGACTAGTTGGGGCCGGGGAGCTGTTTTTT.